The T cell receptor beta chain described here comes from a study of identical twins. Broader study findings: Analyses of zero insertions could, in part, be confounded by invariant MAIT and iNKT cells. Excess twin sharing in beta out-of-frame sequences was weaker.

Trimming took 3 bases from V and 5 from J, leaving 8 bases between them. Germline CDR1 KGHDR, CDR2 SFDVKD. The CDR3 extends over 13 amino acids. This clonotype showed up just a few times. Its specificity is not known. TCRdb called the 5' RACE reads again in MiXCR, with one record for every CDR3 protein. In the table there are approximately 490,000 distinct CDR3 sequences, around 24% of which are singletons. These data were also reused for a study on yellow fever vaccine responses in identical twins.

Sample: CD4+ T cells sorted from blood. This chain connects TRBV24-1 to TRBJ2-3; D is tentatively TRBD1 or TRBD2 (5 bases each). The sequence was collected from a woman aged 18-30 years in good health. This CDR3 reads CATSDPGRDTQYF. Written as DNA, the CDR3 is TGTGCCACCAGTGATCCAGGGAGAGATACGCAGTATTTT.